The entry below describes one T cell receptor beta chain. The specificity of this receptor is unknown. Base qualities are not provided; no much larger clone lies one nucleotide away. The sample comes from a study of blood T cell repertoires in COVID-19 (dated by TCRdb to 2018 to 2020). As for the study more broadly: Samples from collaborators originated in the United States, Italy and Spain and spanned both the acute and convalescent phases of COVID-19. Nearly every sample came with metadata listing a de-identified subject ID, COVID-19 status, age in years and sex. The prospective study material was composed of cDNA or gDNA derived from T cells, B-cell-depleted T cells, or PBMCs. Deeply sampled blood TCRbeta repertoires from subjects exposed to, actively infected with, or recovered from COVID-19 were included in the dataset. Samples were obtained from the ongoing ImmuneRACE study (first 160 participants) and from over 1,000 subjects provided by 6 global collaborators. Where available, HLA class I and class II types were obtained from metadata supplied by the sample provider rather than from assay-based typing. A freely available public database, intended as a resource for researchers studying the immune response to SARS-CoV-2, is where the repertoires were released.

The collaborating institutions used their own protocols to collect whole blood in K2EDTA tubes. For TCRbeta analysis, collaborator samples were shipped as frozen whole blood, as isolated PBMCs, or as DNA extracted from either sample type. The V and J ends are trimmed by 4 bases and 6 bases, leaving 13 bases between them. Including cysteine and phenylalanine, the CDR3 has 14 amino acids. Solely the CDR3 DNA is kept, with 42 bases framed from the first base. The germline V gene (reference sequence) supplies CDR1 SGHKS and CDR2 YYEKEE. TCRbeta CDR3 regions were amplified from genomic DNA using the immunoSEQ Assay, a bias-controlled multiplex PCR. The paper's processing steps were these. The number of nucleated cells in each sample was estimated from the amplification of reference gene primers within the assay. Sequence reads were collapsed and filtered to measure the absolute abundance of every unique TCRbeta CDR3 rearrangement. For each sample, productive Simpson clonality was calculated by taking the square root of Simpson's diversity index across productive rearrangements. TCRdb took this table from immuneACCESS and kept in-frame rearrangements with V and J called. Such tables lack part of the clones; where checked against another copy, unresolved V genes explain under half of the gap, and the rest is unexplained. That table supplies the V and J calls and clone size; D and trimming were determined from the DNA. Across this sample there are under 250,000 clones, with about 83% seen only once. The ten largest clones capture approximately 13% of the sample.

General conclusions and limits of the study: Clinical and demographic metadata were provided uncurated, with the amount varying by source and participant.

The origin of this receptor is a man at least 80 years old with acute or convalescent COVID-19. The V and J segments used are TRBV5-5 and TRBJ1-4, with no confident D gene call. The source material was peripheral blood. The CDR3 protein: CASSIGGIDEKLFF. The DNA is as follows: TGTGCCAGCAGCATTGGAGGAATCGATGAAAAACTGTTTTTT.